What follows are 8 T cell receptor beta chains derived from one specimen sequenced in a study of shared clonotypes between healthy human individuals. Naive CD8 cells, CD45RO-negative and positively selected for CCR7, excluded terminally differentiated effector memory CD45RA+ cells. Some clones are missing from TCRdb's copy, which holds only in-frame ones; the method was immunoSEQ multiplex PCR. The sample includes about 2.1 million clones, roughly 91% seen only once; the top ten take under 2%. Specimen: naive CD8+ T cells from PBMCs. The receptors stem from a man aged 18 to 29 in good health. Some clones in this sample may be carry-over from other donors' samples.

The chain joins TRBV27 to TRBJ2-1; D might be TRBD1 (5 bases). The germline V and J ends were trimmed by 2 bases and 8 bases, with 10 bases remaining between them. CDR1 is MNHEY and CDR2 is SMNVEV in the germline V gene (reference sequence). The length of the CDR3 is 13 residues. CDR3 protein: CASSLQGNYEQFF. CDR3 bases: TGTGCCAGCAGTTTACAGGGAAATTATGAGCAGTTCTTC.

J is TRBJ2-7 and V is TRBV7-6, with 10 bases lining up with TRBD1. Germline values: CDR1 SGHVS, CDR2 FNYEAQ. The CDR3 sequence is 14 residues long. With V trimmed by 5 bases and J by 5 bases, 6 bases remained unmatched. CDR3 sequence: CASSRGQGSHEQYF. CDR3 DNA: TGTGCCAGCAGCCGGGGACAGGGGAGCCACGAGCAGTACTTC.

The chain has TRBV27 and TRBJ2-7; TRBD1 matches at 7 bases. The V gene's germline CDR1 is MNHEY and CDR2 SMNVEV (reference sequence). The J segment lost 7 bases and the V segment lost 6 bases, leaving 9 bases of the junction unmatched. This CDR3 region has 13 residues. The CDR3 region is CASSLEGAREQYF. Written as DNA, the CDR3 is TGTGCCAGCAGCTTAGAGGGGGCACGGGAGCAGTACTTC.

V gene TRBV28 combines with J gene TRBJ2-2; TRBD2 matches at 8 bases. Germline V gene sequence: CDR1 MDHEN, CDR2 SYDVKM. The CDR3 sequence is 16 residues long. The trim removed 1 base at V and 2 bases at J, leaving 3 bases unmatched. The CDR3 nucleotides read TGTGCCAGCAGTTTATTCGGACTAGCTAACACCGGGGAGCTGTTTTTT. It is translated as CASSLFGLANTGELFF.

The genes are TRBV6-5 and TRBJ2-7; 9 bases line up with TRBD1. With V trimmed by 8 bases and J by 5 bases, 10 bases remained unmatched. Per the germline V gene, CDR1 is MNHEY and CDR2 is SVGAGI. CDR3 size: 14 residues. CDR3 coding DNA: TGTGCCAGCCACCGTGGGGACAGGGTCGACGAGCAGTACTTC. It encodes CASHRGDRVDEQYF.

The chain uses TRBV7-9 and TRBJ1-2; D unclear. CDR1 is SEHNR, CDR2 FQNEAQ, per germline (reference sequence). The CDR3 spans 13 residues. Trimming removed 4 bases at V and 4 bases at J, with 10 bases between. CDR3 sequence (DNA): TGTGCCAGCAGCTCTATGGACGGCTATGGCTACACCTTC. This encodes CASSSMDGYGYTF.

V usage is TRBV6-1 and J usage is TRBJ1-5, with TRBD1 matching over 10 bases. Per the germline V gene, CDR1 is MNHNS and CDR2 is SASEGT. J was trimmed by 7 bases and V by 4 bases; bases with no gene match: 7. The CDR3 runs to 15 residues. CDR3 DNA: TGTGCCAGCAGTGCCGACAGGGGGCAAGGGCAGCCCCAGCATTTT. Residues: CASSADRGQGQPQHF.

V and J are TRBV21-1 and TRBJ2-1; the table's D call of TRBD1 was not tested on the DNA. TRBV21-1 is a known pseudogene. This CDR3 comprises 16 residues. DNA for the CDR3: TGTGCCAGCAGCAAAGTTGGGACAGGGGGTAACAATGAGCAGTTCTTC. Translated: CASSKVGTGGNNEQFF.